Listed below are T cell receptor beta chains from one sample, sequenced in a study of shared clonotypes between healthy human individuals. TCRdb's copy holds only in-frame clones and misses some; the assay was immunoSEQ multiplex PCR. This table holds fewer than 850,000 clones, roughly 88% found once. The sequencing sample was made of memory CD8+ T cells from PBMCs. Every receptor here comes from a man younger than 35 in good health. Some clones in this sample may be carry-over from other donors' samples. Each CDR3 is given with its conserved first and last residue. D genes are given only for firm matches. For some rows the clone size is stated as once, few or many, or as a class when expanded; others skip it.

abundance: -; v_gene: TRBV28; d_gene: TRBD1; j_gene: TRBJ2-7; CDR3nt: TGTGCCAGCGGGGACAGGGGGCTTCCCGAGCAGTACTTC; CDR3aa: CASGDRGLPEQYF
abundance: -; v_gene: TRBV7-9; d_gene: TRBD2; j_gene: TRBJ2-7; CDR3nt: TGTGCCAGCAGCTTAGTAGTTTTAGCGGGAGGGCCGGGCGAGCAGTACTTC; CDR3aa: CASSLVVLAGGPGEQYF
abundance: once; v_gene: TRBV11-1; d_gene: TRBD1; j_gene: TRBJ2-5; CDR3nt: TGTGCCAGCAGCGATCGGGACAGCCAAGAGACCCAGTACTTC; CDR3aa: CASSDRDSQETQYF
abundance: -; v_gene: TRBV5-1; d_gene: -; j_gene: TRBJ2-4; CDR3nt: TGCGCCAGCAGCTTGTTTGAGGAGTCCACGCCCAAAAACATTCAGTACTTC; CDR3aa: CASSLFEESTPKNIQYF
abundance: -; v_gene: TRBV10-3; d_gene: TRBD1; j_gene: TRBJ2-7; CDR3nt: TGTGCCATCAGTGGTGGGACAGGGGACGAGCAGTACTTC; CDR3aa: CAISGGTGDEQYF
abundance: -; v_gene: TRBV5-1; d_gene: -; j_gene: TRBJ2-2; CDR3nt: TGCGCCAGCAGCCCGGTCTCTGTAGGAGGAGCCGGGGAGCTGTTTTTT; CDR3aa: CASSPVSVGGAGELFF
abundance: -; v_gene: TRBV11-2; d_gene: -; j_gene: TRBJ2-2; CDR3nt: TGTGCCAGCAGCTTAGAACGCAGTGTCTCCGGGGAGCTGTTTTTT; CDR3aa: CASSLERSVSGELFF
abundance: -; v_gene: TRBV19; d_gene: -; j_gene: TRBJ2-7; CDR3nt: TGTGCCAGTAGTATAGATCTGGAGGAATACGAGCAGTACTTC; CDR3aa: CASSIDLEEYEQYF
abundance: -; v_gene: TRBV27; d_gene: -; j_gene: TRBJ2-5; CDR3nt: TGTGCCAGCAGTTTATACCCTGGCGATCAAGAGACCCAGTACTTC; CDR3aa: CASSLYPGDQETQYF
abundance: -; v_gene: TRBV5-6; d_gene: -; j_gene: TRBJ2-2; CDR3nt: TGTGCCAGCAGCTTCGAACTCGAGGGAAACACCGGGGAGCTGTTTTTT; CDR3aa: CASSFELEGNTGELFF
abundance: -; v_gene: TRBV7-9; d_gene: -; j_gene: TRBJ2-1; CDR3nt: TGTGCCAGCAGCTTATTCTTTAGCGGTCGCGGTTGGTCCTACAATGAGCAGTTCTTC; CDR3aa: CASSLFFSGRGWSYNEQFF
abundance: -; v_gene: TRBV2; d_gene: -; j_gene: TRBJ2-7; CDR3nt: TGTGCCAGCAGCGAATGGCGTAGTGAGGAGCAGTACTTC; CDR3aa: CASSEWRSEEQYF
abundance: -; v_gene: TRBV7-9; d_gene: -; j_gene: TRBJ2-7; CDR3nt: TGTGCCAGCAGCTTCGGTGGGGGCGAGCAGTACTTC; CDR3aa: CASSFGGGEQYF
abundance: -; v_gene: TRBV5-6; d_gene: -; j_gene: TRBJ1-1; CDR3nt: TGTGCCAGCAGCTTGTTACAGGGCTCATCAAACACTGAAGCTTTCTTT; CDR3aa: CASSLLQGSSNTEAFF
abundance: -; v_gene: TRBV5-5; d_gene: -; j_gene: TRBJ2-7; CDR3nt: TGTGCCAGCAGCTTACAGCCGAGCTACGAGCAGTACTTC; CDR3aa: CASSLQPSYEQYF
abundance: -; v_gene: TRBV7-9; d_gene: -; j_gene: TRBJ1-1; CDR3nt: TGTGCCAGCGGCGGGCGAGTGAACACTGAAGCTTTCTTT; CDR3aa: CASGGRVNTEAFF
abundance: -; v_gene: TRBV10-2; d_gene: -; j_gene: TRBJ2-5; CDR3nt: TGCGCCAGCAGTGTTGAGCGGAAGTACCAAGAGACCCAGTACTTC; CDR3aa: CASSVERKYQETQYF
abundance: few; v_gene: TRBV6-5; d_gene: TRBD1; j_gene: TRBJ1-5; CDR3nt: TGTGCCAGCAAAATCCAGGGGGCTGGCAATCAGCCCCAGCATTTT; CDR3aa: CASKIQGAGNQPQHF
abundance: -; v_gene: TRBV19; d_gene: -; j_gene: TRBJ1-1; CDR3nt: TGTGCCAGTAGTATAAGGGCGGAGACTGAAGCTTTCTTT; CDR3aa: CASSIRAETEAFF
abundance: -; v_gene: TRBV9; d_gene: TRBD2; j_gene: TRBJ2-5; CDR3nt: TGTGCCAGCTCCGAGGGGCGGGAGGGCCGGAGGCGAGAGACCCAGTACTTC; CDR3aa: CASSEGREGRRRETQYF
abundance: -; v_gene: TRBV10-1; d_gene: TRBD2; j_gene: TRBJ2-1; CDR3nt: TGCGCCAGCAGTGAAGGCGGGAGCTCCTACAATGAGCAGTTCTTC; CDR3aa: CASSEGGSSYNEQFF
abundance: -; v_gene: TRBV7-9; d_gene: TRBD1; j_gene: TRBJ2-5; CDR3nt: TGTGCCAGCAGCTTAGTCCCCGGACAGGGGGAAGAGACCCAGTACTTC; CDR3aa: CASSLVPGQGEETQYF
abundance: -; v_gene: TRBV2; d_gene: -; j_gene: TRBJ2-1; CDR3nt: TGTGCCAGCATCGGCATAGGGTACAATGAGCAGTTCTTC; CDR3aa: CASIGIGYNEQFF
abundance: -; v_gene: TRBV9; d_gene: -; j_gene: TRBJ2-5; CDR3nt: TGTGCCAGCAGCGCCCCATCCGGGACGGACAAAGAGACCCAGTACTTC; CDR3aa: CASSAPSGTDKETQYF
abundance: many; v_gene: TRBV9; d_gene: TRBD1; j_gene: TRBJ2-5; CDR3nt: TGTGCCAGCAGCGCATCCGGGACAGAAGAGACCCAGTACTTC; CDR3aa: CASSASGTEETQYF
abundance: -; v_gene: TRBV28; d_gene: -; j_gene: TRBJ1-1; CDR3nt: TGTGCCAGCAGCCCAGGACACGCGAACACTGAAGCTTTCTTT; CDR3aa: CASSPGHANTEAFF
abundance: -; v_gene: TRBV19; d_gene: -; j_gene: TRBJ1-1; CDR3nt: TGTGCCAGTAGTATAGGGGGGGAGAACACTGAAGCTTTCTTT; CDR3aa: CASSIGGENTEAFF
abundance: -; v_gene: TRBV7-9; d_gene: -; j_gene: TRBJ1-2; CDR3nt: TGTGCCAGCAGCTTCCCTGACGGACACTATGGCTACACCTTC; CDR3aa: CASSFPDGHYGYTF
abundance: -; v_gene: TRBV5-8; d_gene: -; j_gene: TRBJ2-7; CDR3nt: TGTGCCAGCAGCTTGGTTGGTTCGGGCCATCGGGAGCAGTACTTC; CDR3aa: CASSLVGSGHREQYF
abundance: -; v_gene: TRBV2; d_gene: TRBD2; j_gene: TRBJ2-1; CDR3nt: TGTGCCAGCAGCCCACTAGCGGGGGGATACAATGAGCAGTTCTTC; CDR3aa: CASSPLAGGYNEQFF
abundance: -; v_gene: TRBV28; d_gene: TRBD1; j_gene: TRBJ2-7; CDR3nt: TGTGCCAGCAGCCATACCGGGACAGAAGCTCTTACCTACGAGCAGTACTTC; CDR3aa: CASSHTGTEALTYEQYF
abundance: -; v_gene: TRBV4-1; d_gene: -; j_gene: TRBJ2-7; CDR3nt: TGCGCCAGCAGCCCAGGAGGGCCCTACGAGCAGTACTTC; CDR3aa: CASSPGGPYEQYF
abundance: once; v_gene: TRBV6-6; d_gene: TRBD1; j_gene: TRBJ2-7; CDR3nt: TGTGCCAGCAGTCAACAGGGGTTGCGGAACGAGCAGTACTTC; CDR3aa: CASSQQGLRNEQYF
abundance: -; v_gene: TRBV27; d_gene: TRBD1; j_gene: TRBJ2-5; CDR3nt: TGTGCCAGCAGTCCGAATTTACAGGGGGTGGTCGAGACCCAGTACTTC; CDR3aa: CASSPNLQGVVETQYF
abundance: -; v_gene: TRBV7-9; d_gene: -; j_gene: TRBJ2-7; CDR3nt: TGTGCCAGCAGAAAAACTAGTGACTACGAGCAGTACTTC; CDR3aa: CASRKTSDYEQYF
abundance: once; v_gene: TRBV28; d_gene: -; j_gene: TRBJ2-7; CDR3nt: TGTGCCAGCAGTCAAACCGGGACGGCCGACGAGCAGTACTTC; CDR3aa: CASSQTGTADEQYF
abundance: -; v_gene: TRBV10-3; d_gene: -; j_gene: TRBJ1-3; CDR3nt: TGTGCCATCAGGGCTTTTGACAGTTACTCTGGAAACACCATATATTTT; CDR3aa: CAIRAFDSYSGNTIYF
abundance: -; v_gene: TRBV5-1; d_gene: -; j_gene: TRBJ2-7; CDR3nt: TGCGCCAGCAGCTTGACAGGGTCGTCCTACGAGCAGTACTTC; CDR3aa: CASSLTGSSYEQYF
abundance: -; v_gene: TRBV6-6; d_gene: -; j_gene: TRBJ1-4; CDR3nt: TGTGCCAGCAGTTACTCGATTACGGGGGGCGGTGAAAAACTGTTTTTT; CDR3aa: CASSYSITGGGEKLFF
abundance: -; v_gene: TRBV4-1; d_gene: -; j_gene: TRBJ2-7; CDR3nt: TGCGCCAGCAGCCCCGAAGGTACAGCCCCCTACGAGCAGTACTTC; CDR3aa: CASSPEGTAPYEQYF
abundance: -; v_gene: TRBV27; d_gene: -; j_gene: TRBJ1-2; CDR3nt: TGTGCCAGCAGTCCGAACCACAGGTCTCATGGCTACACCTTC; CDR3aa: CASSPNHRSHGYTF
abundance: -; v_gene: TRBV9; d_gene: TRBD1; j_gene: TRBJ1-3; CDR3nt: TGTGCCAGCAGCCCCCGGGACAGGGGCACTGGAAACACCATATATTTT; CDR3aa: CASSPRDRGTGNTIYF
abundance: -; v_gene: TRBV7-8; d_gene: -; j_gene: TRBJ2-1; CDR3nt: TGTGCCAGCAGCTTAGCTAGCTATTCGAGCAATGAGCAGTTCTTC; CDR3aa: CASSLASYSSNEQFF